The 25 T cell receptor beta chains in this list originate from one sample, sequenced in a study of blood T cell repertoires in COVID-19 (dated by TCRdb to the early 2020s). The receptor library was made with the immunoSEQ multiplex PCR assay. TCRdb re-hosts the immuneACCESS table, in-frame sequences only. Its copies lack some clones; in the studies checked, an unresolved V gene accounts for under half of them, and the cause for the rest is not known. Counted in this sample were about 400,000 clones; around nine tenths of them appeared once. Together, the top ten hold 1.5% to 2% of the sample. Sequences were obtained from PBMCs or T cells enriched from blood (not recorded which). The receptors stem from a woman in her 30s who had recovered from COVID-19.

The J gene is TRBJ2-1, the V gene TRBV15; D may be TRBD2 (5 bases). V lost 1 base and J 0 bases, leaving 13 bases between the germline ends. Germline lookup yields CDR1 LNHNV and CDR2 YYDKDF (reference sequence). The CDR3 contains 17 residues. The CDR3 bases are TGTGCCACCAGCAGAGTGAGGGCACAGAGCTCCTACAATGAGCAGTTCTTC. It yields the protein CATSRVRAQSSYNEQFF.

The CDR3 DNA reads as TGTGCCAGCAGCTCGAAGACAGGGCGAGGCTATGGCTACACCTTC. Protein product: CASSSKTGRGYGYTF. V gene TRBV11-1 combines with J gene TRBJ1-2; 7 bases are a match to TRBD1. V lost 4 bases, J lost 4 bases, and 9 bases stayed unmatched. CDR1 is SGHAT and CDR2 is FQDESV in the germline V gene (reference sequence). The CDR3 spans 15 residues. The variable domain in full, completed from reference TRBV11-1 and TRBJ1-2, reads EAEVAQSPRYKITEKSQAVAFWCDPISGHATLYWYRQILGQGPELLVQFQDESVVDDSQLPKDRFSAERLKGVDSTLKIQPAELGDSAMYLCASSSKTGRGYGYTFGSGTRLTVV.

This chain joins TRBV5-1 and TRBJ2-5, with 13 bases aligning to TRBD2. Losses at the gene ends were 4 bases for V and 2 bases for J; bases not matched to a gene: 5. Looked up from germline, CDR1 is SGHRS and CDR2 is YFSETQ. The CDR3 has 16 residues. The chain's CDR3 is CASSHRTSGSQETQYF. The DNA for the CDR3 is TGCGCCAGCAGCCACAGGACTAGCGGGAGTCAAGAGACCCAGTACTTC.

About this clone itself: An end of the junction differs from the germline gene, which may be a read error. The CDR3, as DNA: TGTGCCAGCTCCCCACTGGTCCAGACTTTGGTGCAGTTCTTC. Translated: CASSPLVQTLVQFF. The chain has TRBV18 and TRBJ2-1; D is unclear. The CDR3 sequence is 14 residues long. CDR1 KGHSH and CDR2 LQKENI come from the germline V gene.

This clone was recorded only once. J is TRBJ2-2 and V is TRBV3-1 (or the pseudogene TRBV3-2), with D hard to call. Looked up from germline, CDR1 is LGHDT and CDR2 is YNNKEL (reference sequence). The CDR3 covers 12 residues. V gave up 2 bases and J gave up 6 bases, with 4 bases separating them. As DNA, the CDR3 is TGTGCCAGCAGCCAACCGGCCGGGGAGCTGTTTTTT. Translating it yields CASSQPAGELFF.

The chain has TRBV5-1 and TRBJ2-1; D uncertain. Trimming took 0 bases from V and 4 from J, leaving 8 bases between them. The CDR3 runs to 14 residues. Per the germline V gene, CDR1 is SGHRS and CDR2 is YFSETQ. Here the CDR3 reads CASSLGQPYNEQFF. CDR3 coding DNA: TGCGCCAGCAGCTTGGGGCAACCTTACAATGAGCAGTTCTTC. The entire variable domain, with the rest obtained from reference TRBV5-1 and TRBJ2-1, is as follows: KAGVTQTPRYLIKTRGQQVTLSCSPISGHRSVSWYQQTPGQGLQFLFEYFSETQRNKGNFPGRFSGRQFSNSRSEMNVSTLELGDSALYLCASSLGQPYNEQFFGPGTRLTVL.

The chain combines TRBV20-1 with TRBJ1-1; D ambiguous. In germline, CDR1 is DFQATT, CDR2 SNEGSKA (reference sequence). V lost 3 bases and J 0 bases, leaving 5 bases between the germline ends. CDR3 length: 12 amino acids. The CDR3 region is CSASPLNTEAFF. CDR3 coding DNA: TGCAGTGCTAGTCCCTTGAACACTGAAGCTTTCTTT.

About this clone: Other nucleotide sequences from this sample produce the same CDR3. The V gene is TRBV3-1 (or the pseudogene TRBV3-2), the J gene TRBJ1-5; weak D call: TRBD1 (5 bases). CDR3 length: 14 amino acids. The ends were cut back, 3 bases at V and 1 base at J, with 7 bases in the middle. Germline CDR1 and CDR2: LGHDT and YNNKEL (reference sequence). As DNA, the CDR3 is TGTGCCAGCAGCCAGGGGCAAAGCAATCAGCCCCAGCATTTT. It is translated as CASSQGQSNQPQHF.

This clone was counted a single time. The gene calls are TRBV30 and TRBJ2-7; the D is unclear. The germline gives CDR1 GTSNPN, CDR2 SVGIG (reference sequence). The CDR3 sequence is 12 residues long. Trimming took off 0 bases at V and 1 base at J, with 4 bases between the two ends. CDR3 nucleotides: TGTGCCTGGAGTGTACAATCCTACGAGCAGTACTTC. Its translation: CAWSVQSYEQYF.

The rearrangement links TRBV2 to TRBJ2-1, with 8 bases identical to TRBD2. Germline V gives CDR1 SNHLY, CDR2 FYNNEI. This CDR3 spans 15 amino acids. The V segment lost 4 bases and the J segment 5 bases; nucleotides outside the gene matches: 7. CDR3 bases: TGTGCCAGCAGTGGGAGCGGGAGTTCCCACAATGAGCAGTTCTTC. Its protein product is CASSGSGSSHNEQFF.

This rearrangement joins TRBV4-2 to TRBJ1-2; no clear D. From germline, CDR1 is LGHNA and CDR2 YNFKEQ. V was pared by 4 bases and J by 1 base, with 13 bases between. CDR3 length: 15 residues. This CDR3 is CASSRGGINNYGYTF. The CDR3 nucleotides are TGTGCCAGCAGCCGAGGCGGGATCAATAACTATGGCTACACCTTC.

CDR3 region: CASSLAGTRGTDTQYF. DNA of the CDR3: TGTGCCAGCAGCTTAGCCGGGACTAGGGGGACAGATACGCAGTATTTT. The chain couples TRBV7-2 to TRBJ2-3; TRBD2 aligns across 8 bases. This CDR3 is 16 amino acids long. With V trimmed by 0 bases and J by 3 bases, 5 bases remained unmatched. Germline values: CDR1 SGHTA, CDR2 FQGNSA.

The chain links TRBV6-2 or TRBV6-3 to TRBJ1-4; TRBD1 might be the D (5 bases). Per the germline V gene, CDR1 is MNHEY and CDR2 is SVGEGT. The CDR3 extends over 16 amino acids. Between the trimmed V and J ends, which lost 2 bases and 8 bases, there was a span of 18 bases. The CDR3 sequence is CASSYPDSVPREKLFF. CDR3 DNA: TGTGCCAGCAGTTACCCCGACAGCGTCCCTCGCGAAAAACTGTTTTTT.

The chain employs TRBV19 and TRBJ1-5; TRBD1 matches 7 bases. The CDR3 is 16 amino acids. The J segment lost 0 bases and the V segment lost 6 bases, leaving 8 bases of the junction unmatched. Germline assignment: CDR1 LNHDA and CDR2 SQIVND (reference sequence). The CDR3 sequence: CASSRGQVYSNQPQHF. The CDR3 DNA sequence: TGTGCCAGTAGCCGTGGACAGGTATATAGCAATCAGCCCCAGCATTTT.

The CDR3 region has the DNA TGCGCCAGCAGCGCGGGAGAGGGCATTCAGTACTTC. This codes for CASSAGEGIQYF. This chain links TRBV10-2 with TRBJ2-4, with 7 nucleotides matching TRBD2. CDR1 and CDR2 (germline): WSHSY, SAAADI. The CDR3 consists of 12 residues. V was clipped by 6 bases and J by 9 bases; unmatched bases: 5.

This chain uses TRBV27 with TRBJ1-2; no definite D call. Germline V CDR1 and CDR2: MNHEY, SMNVEV (reference sequence). CDR3 length equals 12 residues. Trimming left V 10 bases short and J 4 bases short, with 13 bases between. CDR3 protein: CAIFGEGYGYTF. CDR3 coding DNA: TGTGCCATTTTTGGGGAGGGCTATGGCTACACCTTC.

The chain has TRBV28 and TRBJ1-1, with a weak D call TRBD1 (6 bases). The CDR3 length is 16 residues. In germline, CDR1 is MDHEN, CDR2 SYDVKM. Trimming pared 7 bases from V and 6 bases from J, leaving 24 bases between. CDR3 DNA: TGTGCCAGCACTACACCGTCGGGGACATTTGGCCCTGAAGCTTTCTTT. Its protein product is CASTTPSGTFGPEAFF.

This chain uses TRBV19 with TRBJ2-3, with 7 bases aligning to TRBD1. The V gene end was trimmed by 4 bases and the J gene end by 7 bases; junction bases not matched to a gene: 8. The CDR3 is 14 amino acids. Per the germline V gene, CDR1 is LNHDA and CDR2 is SQIVND (reference sequence). In DNA form, the CDR3 reads TGTGCCAGTAGTACGGACAGGTGGGGGAATACGCAGTATTTT. Its translation is CASSTDRWGNTQYF.

CDR3 in DNA: TGTGCCAGCTCACCGGCTATACTAGACACCGGGGAGCTGTTTTTT. Amino acids: CASSPAILDTGELFF. The chain carries TRBV18 and TRBJ2-2; the D gene is possibly TRBD2 (5 bases). The CDR3 runs 15 residues. The V gene lost 3 bases and the J gene lost 3 bases, with 11 bases spanning the gap. CDR1 and CDR2 (germline): KGHSH, LQKENI.

The CDR3 coding sequence is TGTGCCAGTAGTACCCCTAAGGGGACTGAAGCTTTCTTT. Its protein is CASSTPKGTEAFF. V gene TRBV19 combines with J gene TRBJ1-1, with D perhaps TRBD1 (5 bases). V shed 4 bases and J shed 5 bases, with 11 bases lying between them. CDR3 length equals 13 residues. Germline V CDR1 and CDR2: LNHDA, SQIVND (reference sequence).

The V call is TRBV28, the J call TRBJ1-5, with D maybe TRBD1 (5 bases). Germline V CDR1 and CDR2: MDHEN, SYDVKM. The V end was cut by 5 bases, the J end by 9 bases, with 14 bases between. The CDR3 has 13 amino acids. CDR3 in amino acids: CASSTRVERPQHF. The CDR3 DNA is TGTGCCAGCAGTACCAGGGTGGAGCGGCCCCAGCATTTT.

The V and J genes are TRBV28 and TRBJ2-7; 8 bases are shared with TRBD1. CDR3 length: 14 amino acids. Germline V gene sequence: CDR1 MDHEN, CDR2 SYDVKM. V was clipped by 4 bases and J by 3 bases; unmatched bases: 5. As DNA, the CDR3 is TGTGCCAGCAGTTCCGGGACAGGCCGCTACGAGCAGTACTTC. Its protein is CASSSGTGRYEQYF.

This chain uses TRBV6-5 with TRBJ1-6; possible D gene TRBD1, 6 bases. V lost 6 bases and J lost 7, with 13 bases in between. The germline V gene has CDR1 MNHEY and CDR2 SVGAGI. The CDR3 totals 14 residues. CDR3 nucleotide sequence: TGTGCCAGCAGCCACAGGGATCCAAATTCACCCCTCCACTTT. This translates into CASSHRDPNSPLHF.

The chain joins TRBV6-5 to TRBJ2-7; perhaps TRBD2 as D (5 bases). The germline gives CDR1 MNHEY, CDR2 SVGAGI. V was shortened by 6 bases and J by 2 bases, with 14 bases between the two germline ends. The CDR3 length is 14 residues. The CDR3 spells CASSRADGTYEQYF. As DNA, the CDR3 is TGTGCCAGCAGCCGAGCGGACGGAACCTACGAGCAGTACTTC.

The chain recombines TRBV30 with TRBJ1-5, with 8 bases matching TRBD1. The V segment lost 4 bases and the J segment 5 bases; nucleotides outside the gene matches: 4. Germline lookup yields CDR1 GTSNPN and CDR2 SVGIG (reference sequence). The CDR3 covers 13 residues. For the CDR3, the DNA is TGTGCCTGGACACAGGGGGGGGATCAGCCCCAGCATTTT. Its protein is CAWTQGGDQPQHF. Looking up the rest from reference TRBV30 and TRBJ1-5 gives the full variable domain: SQTIHQWPATLVQPVGSPLSLECTVEGTSNPNLYWYRQAAGRGLQLLFYSVGIGQISSEVPQNLSASRPQDRQFILSSKKLLLSDSGFYLCAWTQGGDQPQHFGDGTRLSIL.